This record looks at one TCR beta chain sequence and its context. Its specificity is not known. The authors sorted CD4+ and CD8+ T cells from PBMCs. The data were obtained in a study of CD8+ T cells in alopecia areata. RNA was isolated and reverse transcribed to cDNA, the sequencing template. Produced via immunoSEQ multiplex PCR; TCRdb's table is partial and in-frame only. Among 150,000 to 180,000 clones, approximately 53% were seen once, and the ten largest hold around 19%. V was clipped by 2 bases and J by 4 bases; unmatched bases: 5. This CDR3 has 15 residues. Germline CDR1 MNHNY, CDR2 SVGAGI (reference sequence). Notes on the study in general: For lesional scalp, especially alopecia totalis/universalis, clonality was higher than in normal scalp.

Sequencing was performed on CD8+ T cells sorted from blood, taken at week 0. V gene TRBV6-6 combines with J gene TRBJ1-5; 7 bases align to TRBD1. This sequence originates from a human donor with alopecia areata. Here the CDR3 reads CASSYLGQPNQPQHF. CDR3 nucleotide sequence: TGTGCCAGCAGTTACCTGGGACAGCCAAATCAGCCCCAGCATTTT.